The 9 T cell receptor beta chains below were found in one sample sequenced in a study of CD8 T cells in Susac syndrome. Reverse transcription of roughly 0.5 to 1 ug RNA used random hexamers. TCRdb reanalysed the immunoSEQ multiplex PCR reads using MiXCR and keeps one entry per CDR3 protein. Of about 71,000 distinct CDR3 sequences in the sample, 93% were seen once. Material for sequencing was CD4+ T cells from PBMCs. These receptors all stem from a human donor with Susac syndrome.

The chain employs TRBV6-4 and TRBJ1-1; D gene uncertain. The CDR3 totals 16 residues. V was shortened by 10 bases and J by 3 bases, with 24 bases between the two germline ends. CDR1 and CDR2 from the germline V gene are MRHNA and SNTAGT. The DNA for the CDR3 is TGTGCCACCAAAGGAGACACACCTTCTCTGGACACTGAAGCTTTCTTT. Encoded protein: CATKGDTPSLDTEAFF.

This CDR3 is CASSQDLKGQPQHF. The CDR3 DNA sequence: TGTGCCAGCAGCCAAGATCTAAAGGGGCAGCCCCAGCATTTT. The chain couples TRBV3-1 to TRBJ1-5; tentative D call: TRBD1 (5 bases). This CDR3 spans 14 amino acids. Germline lookup yields CDR1 LGHDT and CDR2 YNNKEL (reference sequence). V shed 0 bases and J shed 7 bases, with 10 bases lying between them.

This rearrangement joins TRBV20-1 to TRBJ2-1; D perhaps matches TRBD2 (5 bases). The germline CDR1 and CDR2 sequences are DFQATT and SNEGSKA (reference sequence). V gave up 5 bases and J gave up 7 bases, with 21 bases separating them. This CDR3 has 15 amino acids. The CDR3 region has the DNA TGCAGTGCTCTCCCGGGAAGAAGCGATGGAAATGAGCAGTTCTTC. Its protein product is CSALPGRSDGNEQFF.

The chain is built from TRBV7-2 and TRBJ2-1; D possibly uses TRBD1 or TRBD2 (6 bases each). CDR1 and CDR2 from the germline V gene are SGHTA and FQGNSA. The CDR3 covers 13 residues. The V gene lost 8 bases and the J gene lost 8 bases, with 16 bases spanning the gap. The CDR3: CASRLVGGDEQFF. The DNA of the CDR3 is TGTGCCAGCCGACTAGTGGGGGGCGATGAGCAGTTCTTC.

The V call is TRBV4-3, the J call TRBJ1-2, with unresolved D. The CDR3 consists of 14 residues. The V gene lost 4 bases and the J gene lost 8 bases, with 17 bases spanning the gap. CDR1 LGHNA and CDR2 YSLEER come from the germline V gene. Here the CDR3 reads CASSLDMAAQGYTF. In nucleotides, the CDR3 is TGCGCCAGCAGCCTTGATATGGCGGCCCAAGGCTACACCTTC.

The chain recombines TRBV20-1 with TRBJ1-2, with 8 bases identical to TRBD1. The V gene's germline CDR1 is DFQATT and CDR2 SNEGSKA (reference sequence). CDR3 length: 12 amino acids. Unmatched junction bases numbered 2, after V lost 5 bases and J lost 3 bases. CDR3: CSAPTGDYGYTF. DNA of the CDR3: TGCAGTGCTCCGACAGGGGACTATGGCTACACCTTC.

CDR3 coding DNA: TGTGCCAGCAGTGAAGAGGGAGGGAGGGAGTTCTTC. Its translation is CASSEEGGREFF. The chain combines TRBV2 with TRBJ2-1; 7 bases are a match to TRBD2. V lost 1 base, J lost 14 bases, and 5 bases stayed unmatched. Germline V gene data show CDR1 as SNHLY and CDR2 as FYNNEI. CDR3 length equals 12 residues.

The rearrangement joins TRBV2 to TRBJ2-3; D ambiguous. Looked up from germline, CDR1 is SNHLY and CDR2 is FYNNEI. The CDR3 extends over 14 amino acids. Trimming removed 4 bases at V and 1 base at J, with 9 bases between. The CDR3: CASSGQHGTDTQYF. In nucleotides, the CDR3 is TGTGCCAGCAGTGGCCAGCACGGCACAGATACGCAGTATTTT.

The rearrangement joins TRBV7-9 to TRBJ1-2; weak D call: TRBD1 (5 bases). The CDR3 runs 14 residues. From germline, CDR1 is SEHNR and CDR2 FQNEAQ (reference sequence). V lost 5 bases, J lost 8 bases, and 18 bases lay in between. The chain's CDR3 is CASSLPGREQGYTF. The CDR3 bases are TGTGCCAGCAGCCTGCCGGGCAGGGAGCAAGGCTACACCTTC.